The 26 T cell receptor beta chains in this list originate from one sample, sequenced in a study of tumor-infiltrating lymphocytes in primary liver carcinoma. Making TCR beta cDNA involved 400 to 600 ng total RNA and a constant-region primer. Three nested multiplex PCR rounds, a slightly modified ARM-PCR, produced the libraries for TCR beta. With TRBV1-TRBV30 forward primers and a C-beta reverse primer, the first two PCR rounds were run for roughly 9 cycles each. TCRdb re-called the multiplex PCR reads with MiXCR, one entry per CDR3 protein. The sample includes 310,000 or so distinct CDR3 sequences, 58% of them seen just once. The authors took blood RNA from unsorted whole blood and also extracted germline DNA. Material for sequencing was peripheral blood. The origin of the receptors is a woman aged 25 to 39 with primary liver carcinoma and hepatitis B virus infection.

This clonotype was found a few times. J is TRBJ1-1 and V is TRBV14, with a tentative D call TRBD1 (6 bases). CDR3 length: 17 amino acids. From germline, CDR1 is SGHDN and CDR2 FVKESK. Trimming removed 0 bases from V and 1 base from J, with 15 bases in between. The CDR3 DNA sequence: TGTGCCAGCAGCCAAGATCTAGGGACACATTCGAACACTGAAGCTTTCTTT. Protein product: CASSQDLGTHSNTEAFF. Full variable domain (missing parts from reference TRBV14 and TRBJ1-1): EAGVTQFPSHSVIEKGQTVTLRCDPISGHDNLYWYRRVMGKEIKFLLHFVKESKQDESGMPNNRFLAERTGGTYSTLKVQPAELEDSGVYFCASSQDLGTHSNTEAFFGQGTRLTVV.

As concerns this clonotype: One end of the junction varies from germline; a read error may be responsible. The CDR3 sequence is CARSPRGTSSTDTHYF. The CDR3, as DNA: TGTGCCAGGAGCCCGAGGGGGACGTCGAGCACAGATACGCATTATTTT. This chain connects TRBV11-2 to TRBJ2-3, with a tentative D call TRBD1 (6 bases). The CDR3 consists of 16 residues. Per the germline V gene, CDR1 is SGHAT and CDR2 is FQNNGV.

Ten or more counts support this clonotype. The CDR3 reads CASSPPEGSYNEQFF. In DNA, the CDR3 is TGTGCCAGCAGCCCCCCTGAGGGGTCTTACAATGAGCAGTTCTTC. The chain uses TRBV11-2 and TRBJ2-1; either TRBD1 or TRBD2 may supply D (5 bases each). The length of the CDR3 is 15 residues. From germline, CDR1 is SGHAT and CDR2 FQNNGV. V dropped 5 bases and J dropped 4 bases, with 15 bases sitting between them.

This clonotype was counted at least ten times. CDR3 amino acids: CASSLHSAAEAFF. The CDR3 bases are TGTGCCAGCAGCCTACACTCGGCGGCCGAAGCTTTCTTT. The chain has TRBV4-2 and TRBJ1-1; D not certain. The germline V gene has CDR1 LGHNA and CDR2 YNFKEQ. This CDR3 comprises 13 residues. Trimming cost V 4 bases and J 8 bases, with 14 bases left between them.

The chain combines TRBV6-1 with TRBJ1-1; TRBD1 matches at 9 bases. With 7 bases clipped from V and 6 bases from J, the junction kept 6 bases outside the gene matches. Germline-derived CDR1 and CDR2 are MNHNS and SASEGT. This CDR3 region has 13 residues. CDR3 amino acids: CASIRQGDPEAFF. Written as DNA, the CDR3 is TGTGCCAGCATCAGACAGGGGGACCCTGAAGCTTTCTTT.

For this clonotype: One end of the junction varies from germline; a read error may be responsible. This chain links TRBV4-1 with TRBJ2-3; maybe TRBD2 (6 bases). Germline values: CDR1 MGHRA, CDR2 YSYEKL. The CDR3 has 16 amino acids. The CDR3 nucleotides read TGCGCCAGCAGCTCCCCCGGTCGGACTAAAGCAGATACGCAGTGTTTT. It encodes CASSSPGRTKADTQCF.

A remark on this clonotype: Mismatch with germline at one junction end may stem from a read error. V gene TRBV4-3 combines with J gene TRBJ2-1; D possibly corresponds to TRBD2 (6 bases). The CDR3 has 16 amino acids. Germline V CDR1 and CDR2: LGHNA, YSLEER. The CDR3 region has the DNA TGCGCCAGGGGCCAAGATGCGGGAAGCTCCTACAATGAGCAGCTCTTC. Residues: CARGQDAGSSYNEQLF.

This clonotype came up many times. The CDR3 spells CASSLGPGGYNEQFF. DNA for the CDR3: TGTGCCAGCAGTTTGGGGCCGGGAGGGTACAATGAGCAGTTCTTC. V is TRBV12-3 or TRBV12-4 and J is TRBJ2-1, with 8 bases matching TRBD2. V was pared by 3 bases and J by 4 bases, with 5 bases of the junction left unmatched. This CDR3 has 15 amino acids.

The chain employs TRBV11-2 and TRBJ2-1; D may be TRBD2 (7 bases). CDR1 SGHAT and CDR2 FQNNGV come from the germline V gene. The V gene lost 5 bases and the J gene lost 10 bases, with 18 bases spanning the gap. The CDR3 is 14 amino acids. The CDR3 DNA reads as TGTGCCAGCAGCCTACAAAGGGGGGGGACGGAGCAGTTCTTC. This codes for CASSLQRGGTEQFF.

This clonotype was detected once. A much bigger clone sits one base away, suggesting this may be a read error. This sequence joins TRBV12-5 and TRBJ2-2; 8 bases line up with TRBD2. The CDR3 covers 17 residues. Germline V gene data show CDR1 as LGHNT and CDR2 as FRNRAP. The CDR3 region has the DNA TGTGCTAGTGGTTTGACAGCGGGAGTTGCCTACACCGGGGAGCTGGTTTTT. This codes for CASGLTAGVAYTGELVF.

For this clonotype: At one boundary the junction diverges from the germline segment, which might be a read error. J is TRBJ1-5 and V is TRBV6-1, with D tentatively TRBD1 (6 bases). From germline, CDR1 is MNHNS and CDR2 SASEGT. The CDR3 is made up of 19 amino acids. CDR3 in amino acids: CASSEKLGTGGGRPQPQHF. CDR3 DNA: TGTGCCAGTAGTGAAAAGCTTGGGACGGGGGGCGGAAGGCCTCAGCCCCAGCATTTT.

Turning to this clonotype: This clone may be a read error of a much larger clone one base away. The rearrangement uses TRBV12-3 or TRBV12-4 and TRBJ2-2, with 10 bases identical to TRBD2. The trim removed 6 bases at V and 4 bases at J, leaving 11 bases unmatched. CDR3 length: 17 residues. This chain's CDR3 is CASRPGLARRSTGELFF. In DNA form, the CDR3 reads TGTGCCAGCAGACCGGGACTAGCGAGACGGAGCACCGGGGAGCTGTTTTTT.

This clonotype was detected a few times. The rearrangement uses TRBV12-3 or TRBV12-4 and TRBJ2-1; 8 bases align to TRBD2. This CDR3 has 15 residues. Losses at the gene ends were 8 bases for V and 8 bases for J; bases not matched to a gene: 14. The CDR3 nucleotides read TGTGCCAGCGGACCTACTAGCGGCACTTCCGATGAGCAGTTCTTC. Translating it yields CASGPTSGTSDEQFF.

This clonotype has only one observation. Given a much more abundant clone one base away, this may be a read error. This chain connects TRBV4-2 to TRBJ2-7; 7 nucleotides align to TRBD2. The CDR3 runs to 17 residues. In germline, CDR1 is LGHNA, CDR2 YNFKEQ. CDR3 residues: CANSQDPVLAASYEQYF. The CDR3 coding sequence is TGTGCCAACAGCCAAGATCCGGTGCTAGCGGCCTCCTACGAGCAGTACTTC.

This clonotype occurred a few times. Germline and junction disagree at one end, which may indicate a read error. The gene calls are TRBV4-3 and TRBJ2-7; D is unclear. This CDR3 spans 15 amino acids. Germline CDR1 LGHNA, CDR2 YSLEER. The CDR3, as DNA: TGCGCCAGCAGCCAAGATAGGGCGCTTGGCTACGAGCGGTACTTC. It codes for CASSQDRALGYERYF.

Comment on this clonotype: No conserved phenylalanine or tryptophan is present at the end of the CDR3, so a read error is the likely explanation. This rearrangement joins TRBV29-1 to TRBJ2-3; no clear D. This CDR3 spans 13 amino acids. The V end was cut by 3 bases, the J end by 0 bases, with 7 bases between. Germline V gene lookup returns CDR1 SQVTM and CDR2 ANQGSEA. The CDR3: CSVEGSSTDTQYS. The DNA of the CDR3 is TGCAGCGTTGAGGGGTCTAGCACAGATACGCAGTATTCT.

This clonotype came up once. The CDR3 does not end in the conserved phenylalanine or tryptophan, so this is likely a read error. This rearrangement joins TRBV14 to TRBJ2-5; 11 positions match TRBD1. The DNA end lines up better with TRBJ2-7; the J call may be wrong. The germline V gene encodes CDR1 SGHDN and CDR2 FVKESK. The CDR3 totals 14 residues. The CDR3 protein is CASSRGTGGYEQYL. The CDR3, as DNA: TGTGCCAGCAGCCGAGGGACAGGGGGTTACGAGCAGTACTTA.

As regards this clonotype: At one of its ends the junction is not consistent with the germline gene, which may arise from a read error. The chain links TRBV11-3 to TRBJ1-6; D not certain. The CDR3 is 14 residues long. CDR1 and CDR2 (germline): SGHNT, YENEEA. DNA for the CDR3: TGTGCCAGCAGCCCGTCAGGATTTGGTTCACCCCTGCACTTT. This sequence encodes CASSPSGFGSPLHF.

This sequence joins TRBV28 and TRBJ2-7, with TRBD2 identical over 9 bases. Germline values: CDR1 MDHEN, CDR2 SYDVKM. This CDR3 comprises 16 residues. V trimming: 5 bases; J trimming: 6 bases; junction bases outside the gene matches: 14. CDR3 in amino acids: CASSSIGASGKAEQYF. In nucleotides, the CDR3 is TGTGCCAGCAGTAGTATCGGGGCTAGCGGGAAGGCCGAGCAGTACTTC.

At least ten counts were recorded for this clonotype. CDR3: CASSPKTGGSEQYF. CDR3 bases: TGCGCCAGCAGCCCAAAGACAGGGGGCAGCGAGCAGTACTTC. The V call is TRBV4-1, the J call TRBJ2-7, with 10 bases aligning to TRBD1. In germline, CDR1 is MGHRA, CDR2 YSYEKL. The CDR3 runs 14 residues. The V segment lost 4 bases and the J segment 6 bases; nucleotides outside the gene matches: 6.

This clonotype was seen many times. The V call is TRBV6-2 or TRBV6-3, the J call TRBJ2-5; TRBD2 matches at 10 bases. The germline V gene has CDR1 MNHEY and CDR2 SVGEGT. The CDR3 contains 14 residues. V gave up 6 bases and J gave up 5 bases; unmatched junction bases: 6. The CDR3 here is CASSPWTSGETQYF. As DNA, the CDR3 is TGTGCCAGCAGCCCTTGGACTAGCGGTGAGACCCAGTACTTC.

Of note for this clonotype: A single base separates this from a much larger clone, so it may be a read error. The chain carries TRBV29-1 and TRBJ2-2; D unresolved. Trimming shortened V by 5 bases and J by 0 bases, and 10 bases separated the two germline ends. Per germline, CDR1 SQVTM and CDR2 ANQGSEA. The CDR3 covers 14 residues. The CDR3 DNA reads TGCAGCGTTCTGACCCTGTCGAACACCGGGGAGCTGTTTTTT. This gives the protein CSVLTLSNTGELFF.

A note on this clonotype: The junction and the germline gene differ at one end; a read error may be behind it. The V and J genes are TRBV10-3 and TRBJ2-1; D may be TRBD1 or TRBD2 (5 bases each). The CDR3 extends over 16 amino acids. Germline assignment: CDR1 ENHRY and CDR2 SYGVKD. The CDR3 nucleotides are TGTGCCACCAGTGAGGGGCAGGGAACCCTCGACAATGAGCAGTTCTTC. Protein: CATSEGQGTLDNEQFF.

In the case of this clonotype: Given a much more abundant clone one base away, this may be a read error. J is TRBJ1-1 and V is TRBV29-1; TRBD1 might be the D (6 bases). The V gene lost 5 bases and the J gene lost 6 bases, with 10 bases spanning the gap. The CDR3 sequence is 11 residues long. Germline-derived CDR1 and CDR2 are SQVTM and ANQGSEA. CDR3 sequence: CSVQQGPEAFF. CDR3 nucleotide sequence: TGCAGCGTTCAACAGGGCCCTGAAGCTTTCTTT. The full variable domain, rest sourced from reference TRBV29-1 and TRBJ1-1, is SAVISQKPSRDICQRGTSLTIQCQVDSQVTMMFWYRQQPGQSLTLIATANQGSEATYESGFVIDKFPISRPNLTFSTLTVSNMSPEDSSIYLCSVQQGPEAFFGQGTRLTVV.

For this clonotype: Because it lacks the conserved phenylalanine or tryptophan at the end, this CDR3 is likely a read error. The chain is built from TRBV29-1 and TRBJ2-5; D is possibly TRBD1 (6 bases). The V gene's germline CDR1 is SQVTM and CDR2 ANQGSEA. The CDR3 contains 14 residues. The CDR3 loop reads CRATGQPARETQYS. CDR3 sequence (DNA): TGCAGGGCCACCGGACAGCCGGCAAGAGAGACCCAGTACTCC.

In regard to this clonotype: At one end the junction does not follow the germline gene, possibly because of a read error. The chain combines TRBV6-2 or TRBV6-3 with TRBJ1-1, with D tentatively TRBD1 (5 bases). Per the germline V gene, CDR1 is MNHEY and CDR2 is SVGEGT. The CDR3 consists of 14 residues. The CDR3 sequence: CAGSYGGMNTEAFF. In nucleotides, the CDR3 is TGTGCCGGCAGTTACGGGGGAATGAACACTGAAGCTTTCTTT.